This TCR beta chain originates from a study of control samples from healthy donors and cancer patients. V gave up 5 bases and J gave up 2 bases, with 13 bases separating them. The CDR3 extends over 16 amino acids. Germline CDR1 is SEHNR and CDR2 is FQNEAQ (reference sequence). Sequencing was performed with immunoSEQ multiplex PCR; in TCRdb, only in-frame clones are kept and a portion is missing. The profile shows approximately 59,000 clones, around 87% of them singletons. This sequence originates from a woman in her fifties or sixties with lung cancer. The sequenced material came from PBMCs. This chain links TRBV7-9 with TRBJ1-6; D is possibly TRBD1 (6 bases). DNA for the CDR3: TGTGCCAGCAGCCCGAGGGGGGGGACCTATAATTCACCCCTCCACTTT. The encoded protein is CASSPRGGTYNSPLHF.